The 28 T cell receptor beta chains given below trace back to one sample, sequenced in a study of early T cells in non-severe SARS-CoV-2 infection. MiXCR, applied by TCRdb to the 5' RACE reads, yields one record per CDR3 protein. The sample contains under 60,000 distinct CDR3 sequences, over 7.5% of which appear only once. Input material: whole blood. Receptors were obtained from an adult who was a healthcare worker with PCR-confirmed SARS-CoV-2 infection or an uninfected control (not recorded which).

At least ten counts were recorded for this clonotype. V is TRBV29-1 and J is TRBJ2-7, with D possibly matching TRBD2 (7 bases). This CDR3 spans 17 amino acids. Germline-derived CDR1 and CDR2 are SQVTM and ANQGSEA. With 0 bases removed from V and 4 bases from J, the gap between germline ends came to 22 bases. CDR3 sequence (DNA): TGCAGCGTTGAAGATAATACGGGGGGCTCCTTTCCTTACGAGCAGTACTTC. Its translation: CSVEDNTGGSFPYEQYF.

This clonotype was detected many times. The chain recombines TRBV29-1 with TRBJ2-7, with TRBD1 matching over 9 bases. With 3 bases clipped from V and 0 bases from J, the junction kept 3 bases outside the gene matches. Per germline, CDR1 SQVTM and CDR2 ANQGSEA. The CDR3 contains 14 residues. CDR3 coding DNA: TGCAGCGTTGAGGGACAGGGACCCTCCTACGAGCAGTACTTC. Encoded protein: CSVEGQGPSYEQYF.

The chain combines TRBV3-1 with TRBJ2-2; D unclear. There are 15 residues in the CDR3. From germline, CDR1 is LGHDT and CDR2 YNNKEL (reference sequence). V lost 4 bases and J 1 base, leaving 10 bases between the germline ends. The chain's CDR3 is CASSRTWRNTGELFF. The CDR3 coding sequence is TGTGCCAGCAGCCGGACGTGGAGGAACACCGGGGAGCTGTTTTTT.

Notes on this clonotype: Just one base apart from a much larger clone, this may be a read error. The chain employs TRBV3-1 and TRBJ2-5, with 12 nucleotides matching TRBD2. The CDR3 has 17 residues. CDR1 is LGHDT, CDR2 YNNKEL, per germline (reference sequence). In DNA form, the CDR3 reads TGTGCCTGCAGCCAGCCCCGGACTAGCGGGGCCATCGAGACCCAGTACTTC. It specifies CACSQPRTSGAIETQYF.

This clonotype was picked up many times. This chain links TRBV6-5 with TRBJ1-1; maybe TRBD1 (5 bases). The V end was cut by 5 bases, the J end by 1 base, with 11 bases between. This CDR3 comprises 14 residues. In germline, CDR1 is MNHEY, CDR2 SVGAGI. CDR3 region: CASSQEGANTEAFF. For the CDR3, the DNA is TGTGCCAGCAGTCAGGAAGGGGCGAACACTGAAGCTTTCTTT.

This clonotype came up a few times. The rearrangement joins TRBV7-2 to TRBJ2-5; D uncertain. The V end was cut by 2 bases, the J end by 1 base, with 8 bases between. The CDR3 consists of 14 residues. CDR1 and CDR2 from the germline V gene are SGHTA and FQGNSA. In DNA, the CDR3 is TGTGCCAGCAGCTTAATGGGGTCCCAAGAGACCCAGTACTTC. Protein product: CASSLMGSQETQYF.

This chain uses TRBV29-1 with TRBJ1-1, with D uncertain. V was shortened by 6 bases and J by 5 bases, with 13 bases between the two germline ends. Germline-derived CDR1 and CDR2 are SQVTM and ANQGSEA. CDR3 size: 12 residues. The CDR3 DNA follows: TGCAGCGTGGCAAAAGGGTGGACTGAAGCTTTCTTT. Translation: CSVAKGWTEAFF.

This clonotype is deemed medium-sized. This chain uses TRBV20-1 with TRBJ2-1; TRBD2 agrees at 7 bases. Trimming removed 6 bases from V and 4 bases from J; junction bases left unmatched: 6. The germline CDR1 and CDR2 sequences are DFQATT and SNEGSKA (reference sequence). The CDR3 runs to 13 residues. In nucleotides, the CDR3 is TGCAGTGCCCCCGAGGGACTATACAATGAGCAGTTCTTC. Protein product: CSAPEGLYNEQFF.

This clonotype was counted only a few times. The chain joins TRBV29-1 to TRBJ2-7; 8 bases agree with TRBD1. Per the germline V gene, CDR1 is SQVTM and CDR2 is ANQGSEA. V was clipped by 4 bases and J by 1 base; unmatched bases: 6. This CDR3 is 14 amino acids long. CDR3 nucleotide sequence: TGCAGCGTTGCAGAGACAGGGGTTTCCTACGAGCAGTACTTC. Its translation: CSVAETGVSYEQYF.

This clonotype was seen at least ten times. This sequence joins TRBV7-9 and TRBJ2-1; D gene unclear. The CDR3 has 15 residues. Looked up from germline, CDR1 is SEHNR and CDR2 is FQNEAQ (reference sequence). Between the trimmed V and J ends, which lost 7 bases and 10 bases, there was a span of 23 bases. The CDR3 nucleotides read TGTGCCAGCACCACTTCGGCGGACCCCGCCGGGGAGCAGTTCTTC. Translated: CASTTSADPAGEQFF.

The chain combines TRBV19 with TRBJ1-1; D is perhaps TRBD1 (5 bases). V was cut by 5 bases and J by 0 bases, with 13 bases left in between. The CDR3 loop spans 15 amino acids. Germline V CDR1 and CDR2: LNHDA, SQIVND (reference sequence). Here the CDR3 reads CASSSSYRLNTEAFF. Here the CDR3 DNA reads TGTGCCAGTAGTTCATCATACAGGTTGAACACTGAAGCTTTCTTT.

This clonotype showed up just a few times. The chain couples TRBV12-3 or TRBV12-4 to TRBJ1-5, with TRBD1 matching 7 bases. This CDR3 contains 14 residues. With V trimmed by 5 bases and J by 3 bases, 4 bases remained unmatched. The CDR3 DNA reads as TGTGCCAGCAGTACGGGACAGAACAATCAGCCCCAGCATTTT. Its translation: CASSTGQNNQPQHF.

Written as DNA, the CDR3 is TGTGCCAGCAGTGTTACCGGGACCCTGACGGGCCATGAGCAGTTCTTC. Amino acids: CASSVTGTLTGHEQFF. The chain carries TRBV6-5 and TRBJ2-1, with D perhaps assigned TRBD1 or TRBD2 (5 bases each). This CDR3 is 16 amino acids long. CDR1 and CDR2 from the germline V gene are MNHEY and SVGAGI. V lost 5 bases to trimming and J lost 8 bases, with 22 bases between them.

This clonotype was seen only a few times. This chain links TRBV10-3 with TRBJ2-1; the match to TRBD1 covers 7 bases. The J segment lost 9 bases and the V segment lost 3 bases, leaving 11 bases of the junction unmatched. Germline-derived CDR1 and CDR2 are ENHRY and SYGVKD. The CDR3 spans 15 residues. CDR3: CAISEGTGVLSEQFF. Written as DNA, the CDR3 is TGTGCCATCAGTGAAGGTACAGGGGTGTTGTCTGAGCAGTTCTTC.

There are a few counts of this clonotype. The V gene is TRBV9, the J gene TRBJ2-1, with D unresolved. The CDR3 loop spans 14 amino acids. With 1 base removed from V and 7 bases from J, the gap between germline ends came to 12 bases. CDR1 is SGDLS and CDR2 is YYNGEE in the germline V gene. The CDR3 sequence: CASSVSPTGNEQFF. CDR3 nucleotide sequence: TGTGCCAGCAGCGTATCGCCCACCGGGAATGAGCAGTTCTTC.

This clonotype was picked up many times. This sequence joins TRBV27 and TRBJ2-7; no firm D call. The CDR3 extends over 11 amino acids. With 3 bases removed from V and 3 bases from J, the gap between germline ends came to 3 bases. The germline V gene encodes CDR1 MNHEY and CDR2 SMNVEV (reference sequence). The CDR3 DNA reads TGTGCCAGCAGTTTCCTCTACGAGCAGTACTTC. Translation: CASSFLYEQYF.

V is TRBV11-1 and J is TRBJ1-1; tentative D call: TRBD1 (5 bases). The CDR3 runs to 16 residues. Trimming pared 6 bases from V and 0 bases from J, leaving 17 bases between. Germline loops: CDR1 SGHAT, CDR2 FQDESV (reference sequence). The CDR3 loop is CASRTGPEGLNTEAFF. The CDR3 nucleotides read TGTGCCAGCAGAACAGGCCCGGAGGGACTGAACACTGAAGCTTTCTTT. Looking up the rest from reference TRBV11-1 and TRBJ1-1 gives the full variable domain: EAEVAQSPRYKITEKSQAVAFWCDPISGHATLYWYRQILGQGPELLVQFQDESVVDDSQLPKDRFSAERLKGVDSTLKIQPAELGDSAMYLCASRTGPEGLNTEAFFGQGTRLTVV.

This clonotype was observed many times. The chain joins TRBV6-2 or TRBV6-3 to TRBJ2-7; D possibly corresponds to TRBD1 (5 bases). The V and J ends lost 0 bases and 13 bases respectively, with 13 bases between them. The CDR3 contains 12 residues. Germline V CDR1 and CDR2: MNHEY, SVGEGT. The CDR3 nucleotides are TGTGCCAGCAGTTACTCGGGGCGGAGCGTTTACTTC. It specifies CASSYSGRSVYF.

The sample holds many counts of this clonotype. One junction end disagrees with the germline gene, perhaps due to a read error. V gene TRBV5-6 combines with J gene TRBJ2-7; TRBD2 might be the D (5 bases). The CDR3 spans 12 residues. The germline V gene has CDR1 SGHDT and CDR2 YYEEEE. This chain's CDR3 is CASITYPGEEVF. Here the CDR3 DNA reads TGTGCCAGCATAACCTATCCCGGAGAGGAGGTTTTC.

This chain connects TRBV10-2 to TRBJ2-5, with 8 bases matching TRBD2. This CDR3 contains 15 residues. The ends lost 2 bases at V and 9 bases at J; junction bases unmatched: 11. The V gene's germline CDR1 is WSHSY and CDR2 SAAADI. The CDR3 coding sequence is TGCGCCAGCAGTGAGGTCCAGGGGAGAGCGGGGGCCCAGTACTTC. Residues: CASSEVQGRAGAQYF.

J is TRBJ2-1 and V is TRBV11-2, with 8 bases lining up with TRBD1. This CDR3 has 16 residues. The ends lost 7 bases at V and 8 bases at J; junction bases unmatched: 16. Germline assignment: CDR1 SGHAT and CDR2 FQNNGV. This chain's CDR3 is CASTSRRGQALYEQFF. The DNA of the CDR3 is TGTGCCAGCACCTCCCGGAGGGGACAGGCGTTATATGAGCAGTTCTTC.

This rearrangement joins TRBV6-6 to TRBJ1-4, with D possibly matching TRBD1 (5 bases). Germline CDR1 reads MNHNY; CDR2 reads SVGAGI (reference sequence). V lost 6 bases and J lost 4, with 18 bases in between. This CDR3 is built from 16 residues. The CDR3 region has the DNA TGTGCCAGCAGCGATATGAAGGGACCGATTAATGAAAAACTGTTTTTT. It yields the protein CASSDMKGPINEKLFF.

This chain joins TRBV7-8 and TRBJ2-5, with D unclear. The germline V gene has CDR1 SGHVS and CDR2 FQNEAQ. The CDR3 is 12 amino acids. Trimming pared 7 bases from V and 5 bases from J, leaving 11 bases between. The CDR3 reads CASIDAAETQYF. The CDR3 nucleotides read TGTGCCAGCATCGATGCTGCGGAGACCCAGTACTTC.

V and J are TRBV7-3 and TRBJ1-5; no firm D call. Germline values: CDR1 SGHTA, CDR2 FQGTGA. This CDR3 contains 14 residues. Trimming removed 1 base at V and 3 bases at J, with 7 bases between. CDR3 nucleotides: TGTGCCAGCAGCTTAAACGGGTTCAATCAGCCCCAGCATTTT. Encoded protein: CASSLNGFNQPQHF.

The gene calls are TRBV7-8 and TRBJ2-1; 9 bases are a match to TRBD1. The CDR3 is made up of 15 amino acids. Trimming at V came to 0 bases and at J to 7 bases, leaving 4 bases not matched to a gene. Looked up from germline, CDR1 is SGHVS and CDR2 is FQNEAQ. The CDR3 is CASSLAGTGRNEQFF. CDR3 in DNA: TGTGCCAGCAGCTTAGCCGGGACAGGGCGTAATGAGCAGTTCTTC.

This chain connects TRBV20-1 to TRBJ2-7; 9 nucleotides match TRBD2. After removal of 0 bases from V and 7 bases from J, the junction contained 10 bases not matched to a gene. In germline, CDR1 is DFQATT, CDR2 SNEGSKA (reference sequence). CDR3 length equals 15 residues. CDR3 DNA sequence: TGCAGTGCTAGAGACCTAGCGGGACCCGCTAGGGAGCAGTACTTC. The encoded protein is CSARDLAGPAREQYF.

V gene TRBV7-6 combines with J gene TRBJ2-7; 8 bases map to TRBD1. This CDR3 has 14 amino acids. Germline V gene lookup returns CDR1 SGHVS and CDR2 FNYEAQ. Trimming took 5 bases from V and 4 from J; bases not matched to a gene: 7. CDR3 in amino acids: CASSPQGATYEQYF. The DNA of the CDR3 is TGTGCCAGCAGCCCCCAGGGGGCTACTTACGAGCAGTACTTC.

This clonotype was detected ten times or more. J is TRBJ2-1 and V is TRBV7-8; D gene unclear. The ends were cut back, 5 bases at V and 13 bases at J, with 15 bases in the middle. The length of the CDR3 is 12 residues. The V gene's germline CDR1 is SGHVS and CDR2 FQNEAQ. In DNA form, the CDR3 reads TGTGCCAGCAGCACAGACATTGTCTCTCAGTTCTTC. The encoded protein is CASSTDIVSQFF.